This T cell receptor beta chain is drawn from a study of blood T cells in healthy people across ages. For the second PCR, which ran for 7 to 11 cycles, a sample-barcoded 5' primer and a J-beta primer mix were used. TCRdb reprocessed the 5' RACE reads with MiXCR, giving one entry per CDR3 protein. The repertoire holds roughly 1,500,000 distinct CDR3 sequences, roughly a third seen once, with roughly 12% in the top ten. This clonotype was seen only a few times. This CDR3 spans 17 amino acids. V dropped 4 bases and J dropped 2; count of bases not matched to a gene: 13. CDR1 and CDR2 (germline): SGHRS, YFSETQ. At least 7 million PBMCs were isolated per sample.

The sample comprised blood. The source of this sequence is a woman aged 25 to 39 in good health. This chain links TRBV5-1 with TRBJ2-3, with 7 nucleotides matching TRBD1. CDR3 protein: CASSTARSGTATDTQYF. The CDR3 DNA reads TGCGCCAGCAGCACCGCTCGATCCGGGACAGCCACAGATACGCAGTATTTT.